This entry describes one T cell receptor beta chain. Authors' data handling: Reference gene primers were amplified, and this amplification served to estimate nucleated cell counts. TCRdb keeps only in-frame clones here, not all; method: immunoSEQ multiplex PCR. V and J calls and clone size are as listed in that table; D and trimming were resolved from the DNA. The data hold under 90,000 clones, with roughly 85% observed a single time. These data originate in a study of blood T cell repertoires in COVID-19. Looked up from germline, CDR1 is LGHDT and CDR2 is YNNKEL (reference sequence). V was shortened by 1 base and J by 0 bases, with 10 bases between the two germline ends. CDR3 length: 16 amino acids.

Sequenced: peripheral blood. V and J are TRBV3-1 (or the pseudogene TRBV3-2) and TRBJ1-5; D perhaps matches TRBD1 (5 bases). The source of this sequence is a woman aged 45-59 years with COVID-19, enrolled during active disease. CDR3 amino acids: CASSQGSTASNQPQHF. CDR3 bases: TGTGCCAGCAGCCAAGGTTCGACAGCTAGCAATCAGCCCCAGCATTTT.